What follows are 26 T cell receptor beta chains derived from one specimen sequenced in a study of OX40 agonist ivuxolimab in advanced cancers. Assay used: immunoSEQ multiplex PCR; TCRdb lists only in-frame clones, some missing. Of 48,000 or so clones listed, approximately 78% are singletons. Specimen: CD4+ or CD8+ T cells sorted from blood, collected in a trial of the OX40 agonist ivuxolimab. These receptors were collected from an adult with an advanced solid tumor such as melanoma, head and neck, liver or kidney cancer.

In its sample, this clone was seen a few times. J is TRBJ2-7 and V is TRBV19; weak D call: TRBD2 (5 bases). V lost 3 bases and J lost 1, with 10 bases in between. This CDR3 has 14 residues. Germline V gives CDR1 LNHDA, CDR2 SQIVND (reference sequence). This CDR3 is CASSIKEDSYEQYF. In DNA form, the CDR3 reads TGTGCCAGTAGTATTAAGGAGGATTCCTACGAGCAGTACTTC.

This clone appeared once. The chain couples TRBV6-5 to TRBJ2-2; no firm D call. The CDR3 contains 13 residues. V lost 6 bases and J 7 bases, leaving 12 bases between the germline ends. Germline V gives CDR1 MNHEY, CDR2 SVGAGI. CDR3 in amino acids: CASSRSLGGELFF. DNA for the CDR3: TGTGCCAGCAGCCGCAGCTTGGGCGGGGAGCTGTTTTTT.

This sequence joins TRBV20-1 and TRBJ1-2; no firm D call. The V gene lost 6 bases and the J gene lost 1 base, with 6 bases spanning the gap. Per germline, CDR1 DFQATT and CDR2 SNEGSKA (reference sequence). This CDR3 has 11 residues. The CDR3 region has the DNA TGCAGTGCATTCGTTAACTATGGCTACACCTTC. It translates to CSAFVNYGYTF.

J is TRBJ1-3 and V is TRBV30, with 9 bases fitting TRBD1. Germline values: CDR1 GTSNPN, CDR2 SVGIG (reference sequence). The CDR3 is 14 amino acids. V lost 2 bases to trimming and J lost 3 bases; unmatched junction nucleotides: 2. The CDR3 protein is CAWSSTGGGNTIYF. CDR3 bases: TGTGCCTGGAGTTCGACAGGGGGTGGAAACACCATATATTTT.

The chain is built from TRBV19 and TRBJ1-2; D gene uncertain. Germline CDR1 LNHDA, CDR2 SQIVND (reference sequence). The CDR3 extends over 16 amino acids. The ends were cut back, 10 bases at V and 4 bases at J, with 25 bases in the middle. The CDR3 nucleotides are TGTGCCACGGGTGGCCCGGGGTCTACTCCTTCCTATGGCTACACCTTC. Its translation is CATGGPGSTPSYGYTF.

The rearrangement links TRBV2 to TRBJ2-3; 7 positions match TRBD1. The CDR3 has 14 amino acids. The germline V gene has CDR1 SNHLY and CDR2 FYNNEI. Trimming removed 10 bases from V and 6 bases from J; junction bases left unmatched: 13. The CDR3 loop is CAMQKRGHPDTQYF. The CDR3 DNA reads TGTGCCATGCAAAAGAGGGGGCACCCCGATACGCAGTATTTT.

In the case of this clone: The junction departs from germline at one end; a sequencing error may be responsible. This rearrangement joins TRBV9 to TRBJ2-1; unclear D gene. CDR1 and CDR2 (germline): SGDLS, YYNGEE. This CDR3 is built from 12 residues. The CDR3 reads CASSSDGPRPLF. For the CDR3, the DNA is TGTGCCAGCAGCTCCGACGGTCCCAGACCCCTCTTC.

The chain is built from TRBV19 and TRBJ1-2; 7 bases map to TRBD1. In germline, CDR1 is LNHDA, CDR2 SQIVND (reference sequence). The CDR3 is 13 residues long. J gave up 5 bases and V 4 bases, and 4 bases lay outside the gene matches. The CDR3 DNA reads TGTGCCAGTAGTAAAACAGGGGAATATGGCTACACCTTC. Its protein is CASSKTGEYGYTF.

The chain combines TRBV20-1 with TRBJ1-1; D gene unclear. Trimming cost V 6 bases and J 4 bases, with 9 bases left between them. This CDR3 comprises 11 residues. The V gene's germline CDR1 is DFQATT and CDR2 SNEGSKA (reference sequence). CDR3 in DNA: TGCAGTGCGCGATGGGGCACTGAAGCTTTCTTT. Residues: CSARWGTEAFF.

This chain uses TRBV10-1 with TRBJ2-1, with TRBD2 matching 12 bases. CDR3 length equals 17 residues. V dropped 0 bases and J dropped 2; count of bases not matched to a gene: 2. Germline V gene data show CDR1 as WNHNN and CDR2 as SYGVQD (reference sequence). The CDR3 bases are TGCGCCAGCAGTGAGTCGGCTAGCGGGAGGGCCTACAATGAGCAGTTCTTC. Amino acid sequence: CASSESASGRAYNEQFF.

This clone showed up just a few times. The chain couples TRBV7-8 to TRBJ1-6; D call uncertain. Germline lookup yields CDR1 SGHVS and CDR2 FQNEAQ. V was trimmed by 3 bases and J by 0 bases, leaving 6 bases between them. CDR3 size: 15 residues. For the CDR3, the DNA is TGTGCCAGCAGCTTGGGGAGCTCCTATAATTCACCCCTCCACTTT. Translated, it gives CASSLGSSYNSPLHF.

The chain combines TRBV5-4 with TRBJ2-7; 8 bases match TRBD1. V lost 0 bases and J lost 5; bases outside the gene matches: 7. From germline, CDR1 is SGHNT and CDR2 YYREEE (reference sequence). The CDR3 has 15 amino acids. CDR3 coding DNA: TGTGCCAGCAGCTTGGCCTCAGGGGGCCGGGACGAGCAGTACTTC. Its protein is CASSLASGGRDEQYF.

The V and J genes are TRBV29-1 and TRBJ2-3; D may correspond to TRBD1 or TRBD2 (5 bases each). This CDR3 has 14 residues. V was trimmed by 8 bases and J by 3 bases, leaving 18 bases between them. Germline CDR1 SQVTM, CDR2 ANQGSEA. The CDR3 DNA reads as TGCAGCCTTCGGAGAGGGGATATTACAGATACGCAGTATTTT. It codes for CSLRRGDITDTQYF.

The chain couples TRBV7-9 to TRBJ2-6; D gene uncertain. Trimming stripped 0 bases from V and 4 bases from J, with 13 bases between. Germline assignment: CDR1 SEHNR and CDR2 FQNEAQ (reference sequence). The CDR3 has 17 residues. CDR3 nucleotides: TGTGCCAGCAGCTTAGCGAACTCCGGAGAAGGGGCCAACGTCCTGACTTTC. It yields the protein CASSLANSGEGANVLTF.

In DNA form, the CDR3 reads TGTGCCTGGGCCCAGGACTCCCGGGGCCCGTACGAGCAGTACTTC. Amino acid sequence: CAWAQDSRGPYEQYF. The chain recombines TRBV30 with TRBJ2-7, with D perhaps matching TRBD1 or TRBD2 (5 bases each). The CDR3 sequence is 15 residues long. Germline V gene lookup returns CDR1 GTSNPN and CDR2 SVGIG (reference sequence). V was trimmed by 5 bases and J by 4 bases, leaving 21 bases between them.

This clone was seen a single time. The chain uses TRBV9 and TRBJ2-1; 8 bases agree with TRBD2. Unmatched junction bases numbered 18, after V lost 4 bases and J lost 3 bases. CDR1 is SGDLS, CDR2 YYNGEE, per germline. The CDR3 extends over 19 amino acids. CDR3 loop: CASSPVGGLAGKVYNEQFF. The DNA of the CDR3 is TGTGCCAGCAGCCCAGTGGGAGGGCTAGCGGGTAAAGTCTACAATGAGCAGTTCTTC.

The J gene is TRBJ1-6, the V gene TRBV4-3, with a weak D call TRBD1 (5 bases). Trimming cost V 0 bases and J 7 bases, with 16 bases left between them. This CDR3 has 17 residues. The germline V gene has CDR1 LGHNA and CDR2 YSLEER. The CDR3 coding sequence is TGCGCCAGCAGCCAAGATAGGGGCCGCGCGATAAATTCACCCCTCCACTTT. Residues: CASSQDRGRAINSPLHF.

This clone has a single count. The V gene is TRBV29-1, the J gene TRBJ2-5, with 7 bases lining up with TRBD2. Germline loops: CDR1 SQVTM, CDR2 ANQGSEA. V dropped 4 bases and J dropped 3; count of bases not matched to a gene: 2. The CDR3 sequence is 12 residues long. CDR3 sequence: CSVVGREETQYF. The CDR3 DNA reads TGCAGCGTTGTAGGGAGGGAAGAGACCCAGTACTTC.

The chain recombines TRBV5-6 with TRBJ2-1; 12 bases map to TRBD2. Trimming cost V 1 base and J 7 bases; bases outside gene matches: 12. CDR1 is SGHDT, CDR2 YYEEEE, per germline. The CDR3 is 18 residues long. This CDR3 is CASSLKATSGSFRNEQFF. CDR3 coding DNA: TGTGCCAGCAGCTTGAAGGCGACTAGCGGGAGTTTCCGTAATGAGCAGTTCTTC.

The chain recombines TRBV25-1 with TRBJ2-7; the match to TRBD2 covers 7 bases. V shed 6 bases and J 5 bases; nucleotides not matched to a gene: 10. CDR1 MGHDK and CDR2 SYGVNS come from the germline V gene. This CDR3 region has 14 residues. Written as DNA, the CDR3 is TGTGCCAGCAGGGGGGAGGGCGAACACAACGAGCAGTACTTC. This sequence encodes CASRGEGEHNEQYF.

This rearrangement joins TRBV30 to TRBJ1-5; D is perhaps TRBD1 (6 bases). The CDR3 extends over 13 amino acids. The germline CDR1 and CDR2 sequences are GTSNPN and SVGIG (reference sequence). Trimming cost V 0 bases and J 7 bases, with 10 bases left between them. This CDR3 reads CAWSVGGRQPQHF. In DNA form, the CDR3 reads TGTGCCTGGAGTGTCGGGGGCAGACAGCCCCAGCATTTT. Together with reference TRBV30 and TRBJ1-5, the CDR3 gives the full variable domain: SQTIHQWPATLVQPVGSPLSLECTVEGTSNPNLYWYRQAAGRGLQLLFYSVGIGQISSEVPQNLSASRPQDRQFILSSKKLLLSDSGFYLCAWSVGGRQPQHFGDGTRLSIL.

V and J are TRBV4-1 and TRBJ2-5; D not certain. The J call may be incorrect, as the DNA end agrees better with TRBJ2-7. Germline-derived CDR1 and CDR2 are MGHRA and YSYEKL. This CDR3 has 14 residues. The CDR3 DNA sequence: TGCGCCAGCAGCCACACACAGAGCTCCTACGAGCAGTACTTC. Translating gives CASSHTQSSYEQYF.

The rearrangement links TRBV5-4 to TRBJ1-1, with 7 bases aligning to TRBD1. V dropped 4 bases and J dropped 1; count of bases not matched to a gene: 4. CDR3 length equals 14 residues. Germline V lookup: CDR1 SGHNT, CDR2 YYREEE (reference sequence). CDR3 nucleotides: TGTGCCAGCAGCACAGACAGGGCGAACACTGAAGCTTTCTTT. Amino acid sequence: CASSTDRANTEAFF.

V gene TRBV27 combines with J gene TRBJ1-2; 8 positions match TRBD1. With 5 bases clipped from V and 4 bases from J, the junction kept 9 bases outside the gene matches. Germline V gene data show CDR1 as MNHEY and CDR2 as SMNVEV (reference sequence). CDR3 length: 15 amino acids. CDR3: CASSPPRTGFYGYTF. CDR3 DNA sequence: TGTGCCAGCAGTCCCCCCCGGACAGGGTTCTATGGCTACACCTTC.

The CDR3 spells CASSLRGFQVNTEAFF. Written as DNA, the CDR3 is TGTGCCAGCAGCCTCAGGGGTTTTCAGGTGAACACTGAAGCTTTCTTT. The V call is TRBV9, the J call TRBJ1-1; TRBD1 is a possible D gene (6 bases). Trimming pared 4 bases from V and 0 bases from J, leaving 16 bases between. The CDR3 runs 16 residues. Germline V lookup: CDR1 SGDLS, CDR2 YYNGEE.

A note on this clone: One end of the junction is discordant with germline, which a read error may explain. The rearrangement uses TRBV7-2 and TRBJ2-7, with a tentative D call TRBD2 (6 bases). Germline-derived CDR1 and CDR2 are SGHTA and FQGNSA. The CDR3 is 14 amino acids. CDR3 protein: CASSPIRGNYEQYF. DNA of the CDR3: TGTGCCAGCAGCCCGATCCGGGGGAATTACGAACAGTACTTC.